One sample yielded the 26 T cell receptor beta chains listed below, sequenced in a study of identical twins (dated by TCRdb to the mid-2010s). The library was prepared using 5' RACE. The listed sequencing device is Illumina HiSeq 2000. The public reads were quality trimmed at Q25 with fastp and then assembled into clones with MiXCR by TCRdb, keeping productive beta chains. Entries are consolidated by CDR3 protein sequence, retaining the most common genes and DNA. This sample lists 1.5 million to 2 million distinct CDR3 sequences; less than 35% were detected once. The ten top clones hold about 0.27% of the sample. Sequences were obtained from cord blood. The receptors originated from a newborn girl in good health.

This clonotype has a handful of counts. The V gene is TRBV7-2, the J gene TRBJ1-2, with 7 bases aligning to TRBD1. The CDR3 has 17 residues. V lost 6 bases to trimming and J lost 6 bases; unmatched junction nucleotides: 19. Per germline, CDR1 SGHTA and CDR2 FQGNSA. The CDR3, as DNA: TGTGCCAGCAGTCCCGGACAGGTCCCGCAGAACAGGGATGGCTACACCTTC. This translates into CASSPGQVPQNRDGYTF.

DNA of the CDR3: TGCGCCAGCAGCCTTAAGCCTACAGGGGAAGAGACCCAGTACTTC. Its protein is CASSLKPTGEETQYF. The chain combines TRBV4-1 with TRBJ2-7, with 7 bases that match TRBD1. The end of the DNA fits TRBJ2-5 better, so the J call may be wrong. This CDR3 has 15 amino acids. CDR1 and CDR2 (germline): MGHRA, YSYEKL.

This clonotype was counted many times. J is TRBJ1-2 and V is TRBV21-1; the tabulated D call, TRBD1, remains unverified against the DNA. TRBV21-1 is annotated as a pseudogene. The CDR3 contains 16 residues. CDR3 region: CASSKFGVPANYGYTF. The CDR3 region has the DNA TGTGCCAGCAGCAAATTTGGGGTGCCAGCTAACTATGGCTACACCTTC.

The chain is built from TRBV9 and TRBJ2-1, with 8 nucleotides matching TRBD2. This CDR3 comprises 15 residues. In germline, CDR1 is SGDLS, CDR2 YYNGEE. The V and J ends lost 2 bases and 2 bases, in that order; junction bases with no gene match: 3. CDR3 sequence reads: CASSVGLATYNEQFF. The CDR3 DNA is TGTGCCAGCAGCGTCGGACTAGCTACCTACAATGAGCAGTTCTTC.

This clonotype showed up just a few times. V is TRBV4-1 and J is TRBJ2-3; the match to TRBD2 covers 9 bases. Germline trimming cut 0 bases from V and 3 bases from J; bases unmatched to any gene: 4. This CDR3 has 16 amino acids. Germline CDR1 reads MGHRA; CDR2 reads YSYEKL. CDR3 loop: CASSQEGGGATDTQYF. The CDR3 DNA sequence: TGCGCCAGCAGCCAAGAAGGCGGGGGGGCTACAGATACGCAGTATTTT.

The gene calls are TRBV7-2 and TRBJ2-1, with a tentative D call TRBD1 (6 bases). From germline, CDR1 is SGHTA and CDR2 FQGNSA. V lost 6 bases, J lost 0 bases, and 12 bases lay in between. This CDR3 region has 15 residues. The DNA of the CDR3 is TGTGCCAGCAGACATACAGGGAGCTCCTACAATGAGCAGTTCTTC. Its protein product is CASRHTGSSYNEQFF.

This rearrangement joins TRBV11-2 to TRBJ2-5; a possible D gene is TRBD2 (6 bases). The CDR3 consists of 17 residues. Germline V gene sequence: CDR1 SGHAT, CDR2 FQNNGV. The V end lost 0 bases, the J end lost 2 bases, and 16 bases lay between the germline ends. CDR3 protein: CASSLDRVGGPQETQYF. The CDR3 DNA reads TGTGCCAGCAGCTTAGATCGAGTGGGGGGACCACAAGAGACCCAGTACTTC.

This clonotype came up a few times. The V and J genes are TRBV7-9 and TRBJ2-3; 10 bases align to TRBD2. The CDR3 totals 17 residues. Trimming at V came to 6 bases and at J to 1 base, leaving 10 bases not matched to a gene. The germline CDR1 and CDR2 sequences are SEHNR and FQNEAQ (reference sequence). The CDR3 here is CASRSTLLAGGTDTQYF. DNA for the CDR3: TGTGCCAGCAGATCTACTCTCCTAGCGGGGGGCACAGATACGCAGTATTTT.

V is TRBV20-1 and J is TRBJ2-7, with TRBD2 identical over 11 bases. The germline V gene encodes CDR1 DFQATT and CDR2 SNEGSKA (reference sequence). V trimming: 3 bases; J trimming: 4 bases; junction bases outside the gene matches: 5. This CDR3 has 14 amino acids. The CDR3 coding sequence is TGCAGTGCTAGTGGTAGCGGGAGGGTATACGAGCAGTACTTC. It translates to CSASGSGRVYEQYF.

This clonotype was counted once. The CDR3 reads CASSTLAGAHNEQFF. DNA of the CDR3: TGTGCCAGCAGTACCCTAGCGGGGGCCCACAATGAGCAGTTCTTC. This chain uses TRBV27 with TRBJ2-1, with 10 bases lining up with TRBD2. Germline CDR1 reads MNHEY; CDR2 reads SMNVEV (reference sequence). Trimming at V came to 5 bases and at J to 5 bases, leaving 6 bases not matched to a gene. The CDR3 is made up of 15 amino acids.

The V and J genes are TRBV5-1 and TRBJ2-5, with 10 bases identical to TRBD1. The germline V gene has CDR1 SGHRS and CDR2 YFSETQ. This CDR3 is built from 14 residues. J was trimmed by 11 bases and V by 5 bases; bases with no gene match: 12. The CDR3 DNA sequence: TGCGCCAGCAGAAACCGGGACAGGGGACATGAGCAGTACTTC. Its translation: CASRNRDRGHEQYF.

This clonotype was counted only a few times. CDR3 DNA: TGTGCCAGCAGTCTCCCTTCCGGGACAGGGGTTTTAGGCTACACCTTC. Residues: CASSLPSGTGVLGYTF. The rearrangement joins TRBV12-3 or TRBV12-4 to TRBJ1-2, with 10 bases that match TRBD1. The CDR3 loop spans 16 amino acids. V shed 5 bases, J shed 8 bases, and the junction held 14 bases outside the gene matches.

This clonotype was seen only a few times. In nucleotides, the CDR3 is TGTGCCAGCAGTACGGGCCCCGAGCAGTTCTTC. Its protein is CASSTGPEQFF. The chain employs TRBV12-3 or TRBV12-4 and TRBJ2-1; unclear D gene. There are 11 residues in the CDR3. V dropped 5 bases and J dropped 10 bases, with 9 bases sitting between them.

This clonotype was detected only a few times. The chain joins TRBV18 to TRBJ2-7; 11 nucleotides line up with TRBD2. J lost 0 bases, V lost 4 bases, and 5 bases had no gene match. Germline V lookup: CDR1 KGHSH, CDR2 LQKENI. The CDR3 covers 16 residues. In nucleotides, the CDR3 is TGTGCCAGCTCACTAGCGGGAGGGCGTACCTCCTACGAGCAGTACTTC. Its protein product is CASSLAGGRTSYEQYF. Full variable domain (remainder filled in from reference TRBV18 and TRBJ2-7): NAGVMQNPRHLVRRRGQEARLRCSPMKGHSHVYWYRQLPEEGLKFMVYLQKENIIDESGMPKERFSAEFPKEGPSILRIQQVVRGDSAAYFCASSLAGGRTSYEQYFGPGTRLTVT.

V usage is TRBV11-2 and J usage is TRBJ2-7; 16 positions match TRBD2. The CDR3 totals 20 residues. V dropped 4 bases and J dropped 0; count of bases not matched to a gene: 12. CDR1 and CDR2 (germline): SGHAT, FQNNGV. CDR3 amino acids: CASSSSGLAGGFSISYEQYF. In DNA form, the CDR3 reads TGTGCCAGCAGCTCATCGGGACTAGCGGGAGGGTTTTCGATCTCCTACGAGCAGTACTTC.

This clonotype was recorded at least ten times. The J gene is TRBJ1-5, the V gene TRBV6-5, with D uncertain. Trimming shortened V by 2 bases and J by 2 bases, and 7 bases separated the two germline ends. This CDR3 is built from 14 residues. Germline V lookup: CDR1 MNHEY, CDR2 SVGAGI. The CDR3 coding sequence is TGTGCCAGCAGTTACCGGGAAGGCAATCAGCCCCAGCATTTT. As protein: CASSYREGNQPQHF.

Concerning this clonotype itself: A junction boundary mismatches the germline segment, possibly from a read error. The chain couples TRBV6-6 to TRBJ1-4; D unresolved. The germline V gene has CDR1 MNHNY and CDR2 SVGAGI (reference sequence). The CDR3 is made up of 13 amino acids. The CDR3 nucleotides are TGTGCCAGCAGTTACGGGCGGAATGCAAAACTGTTTTTT. Its protein product is CASSYGRNAKLFF.

The chain couples TRBV7-9 to TRBJ1-1, with D possibly matching TRBD1 (5 bases). The CDR3 is made up of 15 amino acids. Germline V lookup: CDR1 SEHNR, CDR2 FQNEAQ (reference sequence). Trimming took off 2 bases at V and 5 bases at J, with 15 bases between the two ends. The CDR3, as DNA: TGTGCCAGCAGCTTACCCCAGAGGGGTAGTACTGAAGCTTTCTTT. Translation gives CASSLPQRGSTEAFF.

The V call is TRBV4-1, the J call TRBJ2-1; D uncertain. CDR3 size: 18 residues. CDR1 MGHRA and CDR2 YSYEKL come from the germline V gene. V was clipped by 4 bases and J by 0 bases, with 19 bases between them. CDR3 amino acids: CASSPVLIKGSSYNEQFF. CDR3 sequence (DNA): TGCGCCAGCAGCCCCGTGCTGATAAAGGGAAGCTCCTACAATGAGCAGTTCTTC.

This clonotype was detected only a few times. The CDR3 DNA follows: TGTGCCAGCAGTCCCCGGACTAGCGGGAGGCACTACAATGAGCAGTTCTTC. As protein: CASSPRTSGRHYNEQFF. This chain connects TRBV27 to TRBJ2-1; 14 bases are a match to TRBD2. J was trimmed by 3 bases and V by 5 bases; bases with no gene match: 6. This CDR3 region has 17 residues. CDR1 is MNHEY and CDR2 is SMNVEV in the germline V gene (reference sequence).

The chain couples TRBV10-3 to TRBJ1-1; possible D gene TRBD1, 6 bases. The CDR3 loop spans 12 amino acids. CDR1 ENHRY and CDR2 SYGVKD come from the germline V gene. V gave up 6 bases and J gave up 5 bases, with 10 bases separating them. The CDR3 DNA sequence: TGTGCCATCAGAGAGGGGGGAACTGAAGCTTTCTTT. This encodes CAIREGGTEAFF.

This clonotype was seen only once. The V call is TRBV5-1, the J call TRBJ2-1, with 8 bases fitting TRBD2. TRBJ2-7 matches the DNA end more closely, so the J call is doubtful. CDR3 size: 15 residues. From germline, CDR1 is SGHRS and CDR2 YFSETQ. CDR3 nucleotide sequence: TGCGCCAGCAGTCCTGCGGGGGGAAGGTACAATGAGCAGTACTTC. Its protein product is CASSPAGGRYNEQYF.

There are a few counts of this clonotype. The chain has TRBV20-1 and TRBJ1-2; possible D gene TRBD1, 5 bases. In germline, CDR1 is DFQATT, CDR2 SNEGSKA (reference sequence). Deletions cut 1 base from V and 3 bases from J, with 15 bases between. The CDR3 has 15 amino acids. CDR3 region: CSARGATGPDYGYTF. CDR3 in DNA: TGCAGTGCTAGAGGTGCTACAGGACCCGACTATGGCTACACCTTC.

This chain connects TRBV20-1 to TRBJ1-5; 7 nucleotides align to TRBD1. The CDR3 sequence is 16 residues long. J lost 5 bases, V lost 0 bases, and 10 bases had no gene match. Germline V gives CDR1 DFQATT, CDR2 SNEGSKA (reference sequence). In DNA, the CDR3 is TGCAGTGCTAGAGATCACGGCAGGGGGGAATATCAGCCCCAGCATTTT. Its protein is CSARDHGRGEYQPQHF.

As concerns this clonotype: A much larger clone sits a single nucleotide away, making a read error possible. The V gene is TRBV11-1, the J gene TRBJ2-1; 8 bases align to TRBD1. There are 17 residues in the CDR3. Germline CDR1 is SGHAT and CDR2 is FQDESV (reference sequence). CDR3 coding DNA: TGTGCCAGCATGAAATTGTACGGGACAGGTCTATGGAATGAGCGGTTCTTC. As protein: CASMKLYGTGLWNERFF.

CDR3 bases: TGTGCCAGCAGTTTATCCAGGGGAGTCGGCGGGGAGCTGTTTTTT. This translates into CASSLSRGVGGELFF. The chain combines TRBV27 with TRBJ2-2; TRBD1 might be the D (6 bases). CDR3 length equals 15 residues. The V gene's germline CDR1 is MNHEY and CDR2 SMNVEV (reference sequence). Trimming removed 0 bases at V and 7 bases at J, with 12 bases between.